These 6 T cell receptor beta chains were all obtained from the same sample, sequenced in a study of Ad26.COV2.S vaccination and SARS-CoV-2 variants. The repertoire was sequenced with immunoSEQ multiplex PCR; TCRdb's copy has only in-frame clones and lacks some. The sample consists of roughly 420,000 clones, roughly nine tenths of them appearing once. The treatment denotes: approximately 18 received Ad26.COV2.S at low or high dose, single or two shots; a few received placebo; per-sample allocation not given. The study sampled participants on day 63 after the first vaccine or placebo injection. Sample: peripheral blood, taken in a trial of Ad26.COV2.S vaccine versus placebo. All receptors come from a person aged 18 to 65 who received the Ad26.COV2.S COVID-19 vaccine or a placebo.

This chain links TRBV30 with TRBJ2-7, with D perhaps matching TRBD2 (5 bases). V was cut by 3 bases and J by 4 bases, with 10 bases left in between. CDR1 and CDR2 (germline): GTSNPN, SVGIG (reference sequence). The CDR3 has 12 residues. The CDR3 DNA reads as TGTGCCTGGAGCCGGGATCCTTACGAGCAGTACGTC. Its translation: CAWSRDPYEQYV.

The CDR3: CSASSADTQYF. DNA of the CDR3: TGCAGTGCTAGTTCAGCAGATACGCAGTATTTT. The V call is TRBV20-1, the J call TRBJ2-3; D not certain. V was pared by 3 bases and J by 4 bases, with 5 bases between. The CDR3 sequence is 11 residues long. From germline, CDR1 is DFQATT and CDR2 SNEGSKA (reference sequence).

The sample holds one count of this clone. The J gene is TRBJ2-5, the V gene TRBV13; D might be TRBD2 (6 bases). This CDR3 is built from 13 residues. With 4 bases removed from V and 7 bases from J, the gap between germline ends came to 13 bases. From germline, CDR1 is PRHDT and CDR2 FYEKMQ (reference sequence). This CDR3 reads CASSSMGGVTQYF. The CDR3 coding sequence is TGTGCCAGCAGCTCAATGGGAGGTGTGACCCAGTACTTC.

Comments on this clone: The sample carries other DNA sequences with the same CDR3. The V call is TRBV7-2, the J call TRBJ1-1, with D uncertain. V lost 2 bases and J 4 bases, leaving 8 bases between the germline ends. There are 13 residues in the CDR3. Germline V lookup: CDR1 SGHTA, CDR2 FQGNSA. The CDR3 nucleotides read TGTGCCAGCAGCTTAAGGGTCGGCACTGAAGCTTTCTTT. It encodes CASSLRVGTEAFF.

The chain links TRBV28 to TRBJ1-1; D remains unclear. V was trimmed by 2 bases and J by 5 bases, leaving 21 bases between them. The CDR3 sequence is 17 residues long. Germline assignment: CDR1 MDHEN and CDR2 SYDVKM. CDR3 bases: TGTGCCAGCAGTTTAGGAGGCGGGAGGCATGTTCGGACTGAAGCTTTCTTT. It specifies CASSLGGGRHVRTEAFF.

This sequence joins TRBV7-9 and TRBJ1-1; D might be TRBD1 (5 bases). This CDR3 region has 12 residues. The V gene lost 8 bases and the J gene lost 4 bases, with 11 bases spanning the gap. The germline gives CDR1 SEHNR, CDR2 FQNEAQ (reference sequence). The CDR3 bases are TGTGCCAGCGAGGCAGGGAGCACTGAAGCTTTCTTT. Translating it yields CASEAGSTEAFF. Supplemented by reference TRBV7-9 and TRBJ1-1, the full variable domain reads DTGVSQNPRHKITKRGQNVTFRCDPISEHNRLYWYRQTLGQGPEFLTYFQNEAQLEKSRLLSDRFSAERPKGSFSTLEIQRTEQGDSAMYLCASEAGSTEAFFGQGTRLTVV.